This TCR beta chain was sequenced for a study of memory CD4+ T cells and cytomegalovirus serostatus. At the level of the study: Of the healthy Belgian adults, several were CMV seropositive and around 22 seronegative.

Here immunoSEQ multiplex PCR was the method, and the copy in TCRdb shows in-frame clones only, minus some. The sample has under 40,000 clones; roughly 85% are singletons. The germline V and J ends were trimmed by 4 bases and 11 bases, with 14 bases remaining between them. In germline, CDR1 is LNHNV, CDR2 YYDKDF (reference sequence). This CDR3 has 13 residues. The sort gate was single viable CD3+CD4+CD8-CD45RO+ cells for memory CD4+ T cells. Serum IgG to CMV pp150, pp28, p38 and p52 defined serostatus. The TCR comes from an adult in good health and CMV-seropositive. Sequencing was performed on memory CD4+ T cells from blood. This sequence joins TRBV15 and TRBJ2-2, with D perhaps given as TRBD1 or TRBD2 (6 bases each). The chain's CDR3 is CATSKGRGGELFF. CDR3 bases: TGTGCCACCAGCAAGGGCAGGGGAGGAGAGCTGTTTTTT.